What follows describes a single TCR beta chain. The data were obtained in a study of blood T cells in healthy people across ages. The authors ran a second PCR of about 6 to 11 cycles using a sample-barcoded 5' primer and a J-beta primer mix. Through a template-switch adaptor with 12 random nucleotides, each cDNA molecule received a tag. MiXCR, run by TCRdb on the 5' RACE reads, gives a single entry per CDR3 protein. This table holds fewer than 900,000 distinct CDR3 sequences, 35% to 40% found once. V was clipped by 3 bases and J by 5 bases, with 17 bases between them. Germline V lookup: CDR1 SGHNT, CDR2 YYREEE (reference sequence). This CDR3 contains 15 residues.

The material sequenced was blood. J is TRBJ1-2 and V is TRBV5-4; D is ambiguous. This clonotype was sampled from a young man in good health. In DNA, the CDR3 is TGTGCCAGCAGCTCATACCCCCAGGCCGGGTATGGCTACACCTTC. Amino acid sequence: CASSSYPQAGYGYTF.